Judged by abundance, the clone carrying this T cell receptor (beta chain) is medium-sized. The antigen is undetermined. Trimming cost V 5 bases and J 7 bases; bases outside gene matches: 10. This CDR3 spans 14 amino acids. The germline V gene has CDR1 SGHTA and CDR2 FQGNSA. Via MiXCR, TCRdb re-called the reads, giving one row per CDR3 protein. The sample yields under 300,000 distinct CDR3 sequences, approximately 22% seen once. This entry belongs to a study of T cell repertoires in cytomegalovirus infection. Sequencing used cultured PBMCs, obtained from culture after CMV antigen stimulation. The sequence was obtained from a human donor in good health (CMV status not recorded). Some clones in this sample may be carry-over from other donors' samples. The J gene is TRBJ2-7, the V gene TRBV7-2; 8 nucleotides agree with TRBD2. The CDR3 DNA follows: TGTGCCAGCAGCACCCTAGCGGGTACATGGGAGCAGTACTTC. Amino acids: CASSTLAGTWEQYF. The variable domain in full, with the rest retrieved from reference TRBV7-2 and TRBJ2-7, is GAGVSQSPSNKVTEKGKDVELRCDPISGHTALYWYRQSLGQGLEFLIYFQGNSAPDKSGLPSDRFSAERTGGSVSTLTIQRTQQEDSAVYLCASSTLAGTWEQYFGPGTRLTVT.